This entry describes one TCR beta chain. Its antigen is not known. This sample is part of a study of radiation and T cells in renal cell carcinoma. Study context: Nephrectomy followed 15 Gy stereotactic body radiation by 4 weeks. Study-wide points: No pretreatment tumor biopsies were available for baseline clonotypes. From baseline, blood top tumor clonotypes peaked at 2 weeks post-radiation.

Sample time point: blood 2 weeks post-SBRT. Sample treatment: 15 Gy SBRT to primary tumor, nephrectomy 4 weeks later. The patient's renal cell carcinoma had clear cell pathology. TCRdb's table, derived via immunoSEQ multiplex PCR, lists solely in-frame clones and lacks some. The sample has about 120,000 clones, over 75% seen once. Per germline, CDR1 LNHDA and CDR2 SQIVND (reference sequence). The ends were cut back, 3 bases at V and 2 bases at J, with 8 bases in the middle. The CDR3 runs 14 residues. The sequence came from a middle-aged man with renal cell carcinoma. The V call is TRBV19, the J call TRBJ1-3; D uncertain. The source material was blood, sampled from a patient whose treatment included radiotherapy and nephrectomy. CDR3 residues: CASSMRRAGNTIYF. The CDR3 region has the DNA TGTGCCAGTAGTATGAGGAGAGCTGGAAACACCATATATTTT.